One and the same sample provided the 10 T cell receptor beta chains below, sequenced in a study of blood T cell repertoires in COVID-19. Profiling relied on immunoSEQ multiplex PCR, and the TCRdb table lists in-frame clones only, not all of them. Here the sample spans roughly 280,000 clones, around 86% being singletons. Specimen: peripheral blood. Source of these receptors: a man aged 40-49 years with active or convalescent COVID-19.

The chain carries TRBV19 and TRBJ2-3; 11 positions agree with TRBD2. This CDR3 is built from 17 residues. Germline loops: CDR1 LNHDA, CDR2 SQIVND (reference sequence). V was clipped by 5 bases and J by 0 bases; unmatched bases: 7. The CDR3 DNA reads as TGTGCCAGTAGTTTAGCGGGAGGGCCGGGTAGCACAGATACGCAGTATTTT. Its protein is CASSLAGGPGSTDTQYF.

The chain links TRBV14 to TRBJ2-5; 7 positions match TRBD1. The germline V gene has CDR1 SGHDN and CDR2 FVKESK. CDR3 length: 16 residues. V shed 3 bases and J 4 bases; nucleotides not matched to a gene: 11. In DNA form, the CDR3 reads TGTGCCAGCAGCCAGAAGGTTTCAAGGGGGCGAGAGACCCAGTACTTC. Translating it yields CASSQKVSRGRETQYF.

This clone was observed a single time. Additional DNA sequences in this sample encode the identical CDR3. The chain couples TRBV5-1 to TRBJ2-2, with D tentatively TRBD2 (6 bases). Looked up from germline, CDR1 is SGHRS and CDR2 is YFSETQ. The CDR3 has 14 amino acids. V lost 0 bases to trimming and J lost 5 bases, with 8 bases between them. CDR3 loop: CASSLAGGTGELFF. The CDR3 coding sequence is TGCGCCAGCAGCTTGGCCGGAGGGACCGGGGAGCTGTTTTTT. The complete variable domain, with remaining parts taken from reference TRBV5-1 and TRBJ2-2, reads KAGVTQTPRYLIKTRGQQVTLSCSPISGHRSVSWYQQTPGQGLQFLFEYFSETQRNKGNFPGRFSGRQFSNSRSEMNVSTLELGDSALYLCASSLAGGTGELFFGEGSRLTVL.

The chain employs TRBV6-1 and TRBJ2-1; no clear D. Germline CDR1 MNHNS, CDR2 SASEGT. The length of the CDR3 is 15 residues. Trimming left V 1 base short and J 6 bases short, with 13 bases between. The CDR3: CASSEEQLVSNEQFF. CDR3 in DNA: TGTGCCAGCAGTGAAGAACAGTTGGTCTCCAATGAGCAGTTCTTC.

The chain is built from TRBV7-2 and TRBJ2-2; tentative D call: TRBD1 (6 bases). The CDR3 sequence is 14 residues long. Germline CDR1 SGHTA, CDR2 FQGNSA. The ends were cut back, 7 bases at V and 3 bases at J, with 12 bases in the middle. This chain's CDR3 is CASKRQADTGELFF. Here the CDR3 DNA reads TGTGCCAGCAAAAGACAGGCCGACACCGGGGAGCTGTTTTTT.

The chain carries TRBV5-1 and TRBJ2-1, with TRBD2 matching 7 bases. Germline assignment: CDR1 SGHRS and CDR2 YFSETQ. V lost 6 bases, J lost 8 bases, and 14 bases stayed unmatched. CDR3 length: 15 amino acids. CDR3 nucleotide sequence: TGCGCCAGCACCCGAAGCGGGGCCTTCGGGGATGAGCAGTTCTTC. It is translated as CASTRSGAFGDEQFF.

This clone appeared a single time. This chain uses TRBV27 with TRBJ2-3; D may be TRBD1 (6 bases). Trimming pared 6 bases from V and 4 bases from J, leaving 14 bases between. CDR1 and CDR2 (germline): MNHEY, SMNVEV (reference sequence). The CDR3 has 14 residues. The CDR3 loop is CASRQGYRSDTQYF. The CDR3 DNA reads TGTGCCAGCAGACAGGGCTACCGATCAGATACGCAGTATTTT.

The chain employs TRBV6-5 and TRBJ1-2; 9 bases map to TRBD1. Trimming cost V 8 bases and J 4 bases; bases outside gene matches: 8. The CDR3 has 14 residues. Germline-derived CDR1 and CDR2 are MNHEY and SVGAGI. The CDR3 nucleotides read TGTGCCAGCCTAGGGACAGGGTACGCCTATGGCTACACCTTC. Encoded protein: CASLGTGYAYGYTF.

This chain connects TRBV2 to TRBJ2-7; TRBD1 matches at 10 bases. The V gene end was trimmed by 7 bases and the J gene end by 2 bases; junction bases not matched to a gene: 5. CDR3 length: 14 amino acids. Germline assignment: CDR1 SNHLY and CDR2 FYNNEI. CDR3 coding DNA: TGTGCCAGCAACCCCGGGACAGGGGCCTACGAGCAGTACTTC. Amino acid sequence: CASNPGTGAYEQYF. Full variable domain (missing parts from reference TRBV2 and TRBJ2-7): EPEVTQTPSHQVTQMGQEVILRCVPISNHLYFYWYRQILGQKVEFLVSFYNNEISEKSEIFDDQFSVERPDGSNFTLKIRSTKLEDSAMYFCASNPGTGAYEQYFGPGTRLTVT.

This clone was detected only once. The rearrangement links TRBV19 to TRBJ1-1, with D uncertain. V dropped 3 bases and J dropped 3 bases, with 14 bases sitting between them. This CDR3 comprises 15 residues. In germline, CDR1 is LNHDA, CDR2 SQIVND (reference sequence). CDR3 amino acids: CASSILPGGDTEAFF. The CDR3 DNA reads TGTGCCAGTAGTATTTTACCCGGCGGGGACACTGAAGCTTTCTTT.